This T cell receptor (beta chain) originates from a study of T cells after posttransplantation cyclophosphamide. Germline V gene lookup returns CDR1 SGHTA and CDR2 FQGTGA. The CDR3 extends over 15 amino acids. V gave up 5 bases and J gave up 4 bases; unmatched junction bases: 1. Method: immunoSEQ multiplex PCR; TCRdb's copy keeps in-frame clones and lacks some. The sample lists roughly 12,000 clones, roughly 2% occurring once. A few counts support this clone. A marrow graft followed busulfan-fludarabine conditioning, with cyclophosphamide on days +3 and +4. Sequencing was performed on PBMCs, taken after allogeneic stem cell transplant with posttransplant cyclophosphamide. This clonotype was obtained from a male patient aged 30 to 40 who received an allogeneic stem cell transplant from a related donor, was CMV-positive, and had no GVHD. Some T cells may have come from the graft donor. The chain uses TRBV7-3 and TRBJ2-2; 13 positions match TRBD2. The CDR3 DNA follows: TGTGCCAGCAGCACTAGCGGGGGGGGCACCGGGGAGCTGTTTTTT. Its translation: CASSTSGGGTGELFF.